These 30 T cell receptor beta chains share one sample of origin, sequenced in a study of T cell responses to AZD1222 COVID-19 vaccine. The assay was immunoSEQ multiplex PCR, and TCRdb's table has in-frame clones only and misses some. This sample has around 160,000 clones, with roughly 91% found just once. The material sequenced was peripheral blood, taken on day 0 of AZD1222 vaccination. These receptors were obtained from an adult in good health.

V is TRBV5-8 and J is TRBJ1-5; 7 nucleotides line up with TRBD1. This CDR3 is built from 17 residues. Germline V gives CDR1 SGHTS, CDR2 YDEGEE. After removal of 4 bases from V and 0 bases from J, the junction contained 10 bases not matched to a gene. The CDR3 DNA sequence: TGTGCCAGCAGCCCGGGGACAGCGCCCTTTAGCAATCAGCCCCAGCATTTT. It specifies CASSPGTAPFSNQPQHF.

The chain carries TRBV6-5 and TRBJ2-1; TRBD2 matches 7 bases. The CDR3 is made up of 13 amino acids. Germline assignment: CDR1 MNHEY and CDR2 SVGAGI. Trimming took 7 bases from V and 5 from J; bases not matched to a gene: 5. As DNA, the CDR3 is TGTGCCAGCACCCTAGCGGCGAACAATGAGCAGTTCTTC. Translating it yields CASTLAANNEQFF.

This chain links TRBV18 with TRBJ1-1; D unclear. The V and J ends lost 4 bases and 1 base respectively, with 7 bases between them. The CDR3 is made up of 13 amino acids. Looked up from germline, CDR1 is KGHSH and CDR2 is LQKENI. The CDR3 loop reads CASSRSGNTEAFF. The CDR3 bases are TGTGCCAGCTCACGTTCGGGGAACACTGAAGCTTTCTTT.

A note on this clone: A junction end diverges from the germline sequence, so it may reflect a read error. The genes are TRBV10-3 and TRBJ1-6, with 7 bases lining up with TRBD1. CDR1 is ENHRY and CDR2 is SYGVKD in the germline V gene. The CDR3 loop spans 14 amino acids. This chain's CDR3 is CAISGGRGISSLHF. The CDR3 coding sequence is TGTGCCATCAGTGGGGGCAGGGGGATTTCATCCCTCCACTTT.

The chain couples TRBV5-1 to TRBJ1-2, with 10 bases matching TRBD1. Losses at the gene ends were 4 bases for V and 9 bases for J; bases not matched to a gene: 9. Looked up from germline, CDR1 is SGHRS and CDR2 is YFSETQ. This CDR3 is 14 amino acids long. The CDR3 region has the DNA TGCGCCAGCAGCCTAGGGACAGGGGAACGCCGCTACACCTTC. The encoded protein is CASSLGTGERRYTF.

The chain combines TRBV2 with TRBJ1-6, with D hard to call. The CDR3 is made up of 13 amino acids. CDR1 is SNHLY and CDR2 is FYNNEI in the germline V gene. The ends were cut back, 1 base at V and 10 bases at J, with 8 bases in the middle. The CDR3 DNA sequence: TGTGCCAGCAGTGAAGAGAATAGGTCACCCCTCCACTTT. It encodes CASSEENRSPLHF.

The V call is TRBV7-9, the J call TRBJ1-2; 7 bases fit TRBD1. Germline-derived CDR1 and CDR2 are SEHNR and FQNEAQ (reference sequence). The CDR3 loop spans 16 amino acids. V trimming: 6 bases; J trimming: 5 bases; junction bases outside the gene matches: 15. Here the CDR3 DNA reads TGTGCCAGCAGTAGGGGACAGATGGATTCGGGGTATGGCTACACCTTC. Its translation: CASSRGQMDSGYGYTF.

A single count supports this clone. The chain couples TRBV6-1 to TRBJ1-6; D is unclear. Germline CDR1 reads MNHNS; CDR2 reads SASEGT. The CDR3 totals 13 residues. V was pared by 1 base and J by 5 bases, with 3 bases between. CDR3 residues: CASSEGNNSPLHF. CDR3 DNA: TGTGCCAGCAGTGAAGGAAATAATTCACCCCTCCACTTT.

The J gene is TRBJ2-6, the V gene TRBV18; 8 nucleotides agree with TRBD1. Losses at the gene ends were 3 bases for V and 2 bases for J; bases not matched to a gene: 6. CDR1 is KGHSH, CDR2 LQKENI, per germline. The CDR3 is 17 residues long. Here the CDR3 DNA reads TGTGCCAGCTCACCCGGACAGGGCTCTACTGGGGCCAACGTCCTGACTTTC. It encodes CASSPGQGSTGANVLTF.

The genes are TRBV5-1 and TRBJ2-1; D gene ambiguous. The CDR3 runs to 15 residues. CDR1 SGHRS and CDR2 YFSETQ come from the germline V gene. The V gene lost 0 bases and the J gene lost 0 bases, with 7 bases spanning the gap. CDR3 in amino acids: CASSLGQTSYNEQFF. In DNA form, the CDR3 reads TGCGCCAGCAGCTTGGGGCAAACCTCCTACAATGAGCAGTTCTTC.

J is TRBJ2-7 and V is TRBV9; the D call may be TRBD1 or TRBD2 (6 bases each). Trimming left V 0 bases short and J 2 bases short, with 12 bases between. The CDR3 sequence is 15 residues long. Per the germline V gene, CDR1 is SGDLS and CDR2 is YYNGEE. The CDR3 sequence is CASSVGGALTYEQYF. In DNA form, the CDR3 reads TGTGCCAGCAGCGTAGGGGGGGCTCTAACCTACGAGCAGTACTTC.

This chain joins TRBV28 and TRBJ1-4; no definite D call. V was trimmed by 3 bases and J by 3 bases, leaving 11 bases between them. Germline CDR1 is MDHEN and CDR2 is SYDVKM. CDR3 length: 15 residues. The CDR3 DNA follows: TGTGCCAGCAGTTTCCCGGGAACGGCTAATGAAAAACTGTTTTTT. This codes for CASSFPGTANEKLFF.

The gene calls are TRBV7-9 and TRBJ1-4; D is unclear. This CDR3 comprises 14 residues. Deletions cut 6 bases from V and 5 bases from J, with 13 bases between. Germline V gene data show CDR1 as SEHNR and CDR2 as FQNEAQ (reference sequence). CDR3 protein: CASSKKGINEKLFF. Written as DNA, the CDR3 is TGTGCCAGCAGTAAAAAAGGGATAAATGAAAAACTGTTTTTT.

The chain carries TRBV6-5 and TRBJ1-1, with 9 nucleotides matching TRBD1. The CDR3 is 12 residues long. Germline lookup yields CDR1 MNHEY and CDR2 SVGAGI. V was pared by 6 bases and J by 9 bases, with 5 bases of the junction left unmatched. The DNA of the CDR3 is TGTGCCAGCAGCTTGGGACAGGGCAAAGCTTTCTTT. Its protein is CASSLGQGKAFF.

V gene TRBV19 combines with J gene TRBJ2-7, with 8 positions matching TRBD2. V dropped 2 bases and J dropped 2; count of bases not matched to a gene: 5. CDR1 is LNHDA, CDR2 SQIVND, per germline (reference sequence). The CDR3 is made up of 15 amino acids. CDR3 nucleotides: TGTGCCAGTAGTATATGGAGCGGGGGTACCTACGAGCAGTACTTC. Its protein is CASSIWSGGTYEQYF.

This chain links TRBV7-3 with TRBJ2-3; D gene uncertain. The CDR3 runs to 14 residues. Trimming took off 5 bases at V and 2 bases at J, with 11 bases between the two ends. CDR1 is SGHTA and CDR2 is FQGTGA in the germline V gene. The CDR3 protein is CASSGPSFTDTQYF. The CDR3 DNA follows: TGTGCCAGCAGCGGACCGAGTTTCACAGATACGCAGTATTTT.

This clone was detected only once. V gene TRBV27 combines with J gene TRBJ2-1; D gene ambiguous. Germline CDR1 reads MNHEY; CDR2 reads SMNVEV (reference sequence). This CDR3 comprises 14 residues. Trimming removed 5 bases at V and 4 bases at J, with 12 bases between. The DNA of the CDR3 is TGTGCCAGCAGTCCTCGAAACCGATACAATGAGCAGTTCTTC. This codes for CASSPRNRYNEQFF.

The chain recombines TRBV9 with TRBJ1-5; no definite D call. Looked up from germline, CDR1 is SGDLS and CDR2 is YYNGEE. This CDR3 has 14 amino acids. The germline V and J ends were trimmed by 4 bases and 4 bases, with 12 bases remaining between them. This chain's CDR3 is CASSTGSGNQPQHF. CDR3 nucleotide sequence: TGTGCCAGCAGCACCGGAAGCGGGAATCAGCCCCAGCATTTT. The full variable domain, completed using reference TRBV9 and TRBJ1-5, is DSGVTQTPKHLITATGQRVTLRCSPRSGDLSVYWYQQSLDQGLQFLIQYYNGEERAKGNILERFSAQQFPDLHSELNLSSLELGDSALYFCASSTGSGNQPQHFGDGTRLSIL.

This chain joins TRBV3-1 (or the pseudogene TRBV3-2) and TRBJ1-5; D is undetermined. The CDR3 totals 15 residues. V was clipped by 1 base and J by 0 bases, with 7 bases between them. The germline V gene has CDR1 LGHDT and CDR2 YNNKEL (reference sequence). In DNA form, the CDR3 reads TGTGCCAGCAGCCAAGGAGAATATAGCAATCAGCCCCAGCATTTT. Encoded protein: CASSQGEYSNQPQHF.

This chain joins TRBV27 and TRBJ1-1; no clear D gene. The CDR3 is 14 amino acids. V was clipped by 8 bases and J by 1 base, with 14 bases between them. Germline values: CDR1 MNHEY, CDR2 SMNVEV (reference sequence). CDR3 region: CASPMTWQNTEAFF. CDR3 sequence (DNA): TGTGCCAGCCCAATGACCTGGCAGAACACTGAAGCTTTCTTT.

The rearrangement uses TRBV5-1 and TRBJ2-5, with 8 bases identical to TRBD2. The junction had 3 bases not matched to a gene; V was cut back by 4 bases and J by 1 base. Germline V gene sequence: CDR1 SGHRS, CDR2 YFSETQ. The CDR3 consists of 14 residues. CDR3 DNA: TGCGCCAGCAGCACCGGGACTAGCCAAGAGACCCAGTACTTC. Its protein is CASSTGTSQETQYF.

The rearrangement joins TRBV2 to TRBJ1-2, with a possible D match to TRBD1 (5 bases). The ends were cut back, 5 bases at V and 4 bases at J, with 8 bases in the middle. Germline V CDR1 and CDR2: SNHLY, FYNNEI. This CDR3 is 12 amino acids long. The CDR3 DNA reads TGTGCCAGCAGTCGGGGCGTCTATGGCTACACCTTC. The encoded protein is CASSRGVYGYTF.

The V gene is TRBV5-1, the J gene TRBJ1-6; D gene unclear. CDR3 length: 15 amino acids. Germline V gene lookup returns CDR1 SGHRS and CDR2 YFSETQ. The V gene lost 4 bases and the J gene lost 5 bases, with 13 bases spanning the gap. The CDR3 coding sequence is TGCGCCAGCAGCAATGATGGCAGTCATAATTCACCCCTCCACTTT. Protein sequence: CASSNDGSHNSPLHF.

V usage is TRBV18 and J usage is TRBJ1-1, with 8 bases matching TRBD1. After removal of 3 bases from V and 4 bases from J, the junction contained 1 base not matched to a gene. Germline CDR1 and CDR2: KGHSH and LQKENI. The CDR3 runs to 13 residues. This CDR3 is CASSPDRATEAFF. In DNA, the CDR3 is TGTGCCAGCTCACCGGACAGGGCCACTGAAGCTTTCTTT.

This clone was counted once. The V and J genes are TRBV7-3 and TRBJ2-1, with D perhaps assigned TRBD1 or TRBD2 (5 bases each). The CDR3 is 15 amino acids. Trimming pared 4 bases from V and 7 bases from J, leaving 17 bases between. Per germline, CDR1 SGHTA and CDR2 FQGTGA. This chain's CDR3 is CASSSTLGAPNEQFF. DNA for the CDR3: TGTGCCAGCAGCTCCACACTAGGGGCGCCTAATGAGCAGTTCTTC.

The chain links TRBV6-5 to TRBJ2-7, with TRBD1 identical over 9 bases. Germline CDR1 and CDR2: MNHEY and SVGAGI. V gave up 8 bases and J gave up 1 base; unmatched junction bases: 3. This CDR3 contains 13 residues. CDR3: CASRQGGSYEQYF. The CDR3 nucleotides read TGTGCCAGCCGACAGGGGGGTTCCTACGAGCAGTACTTC.

The chain carries TRBV7-2 and TRBJ1-5; D not certain. There are 15 residues in the CDR3. V dropped 3 bases and J dropped 0 bases, with 9 bases sitting between them. The germline V gene encodes CDR1 SGHTA and CDR2 FQGNSA. The CDR3 DNA is TGTGCCAGCAGCTTGGGAGGAAATAGCAATCAGCCCCAGCATTTT. Translated: CASSLGGNSNQPQHF.

The J gene is TRBJ1-2, the V gene TRBV2; 10 bases map to TRBD1. Per the germline V gene, CDR1 is SNHLY and CDR2 is FYNNEI. CDR3 size: 17 residues. V shed 6 bases, J shed 3 bases, and the junction held 13 bases outside the gene matches. The CDR3 region is CASRESPDRGLDYGYTF. For the CDR3, the DNA is TGTGCCAGCAGGGAATCCCCAGACAGGGGGCTAGACTATGGCTACACCTTC.

A remark on this clone: Other DNA sequences in the sample encode the same CDR3. This sequence joins TRBV20-1 and TRBJ1-1; no clear D. Between the trimmed V and J ends, which lost 1 base and 1 base, there was a span of 1 base. Germline assignment: CDR1 DFQATT and CDR2 SNEGSKA (reference sequence). The CDR3 length is 11 residues. CDR3 nucleotide sequence: TGCAGTGCTAGAGGGAACACTGAAGCTTTCTTT. Protein sequence: CSARGNTEAFF.

The chain couples TRBV2 to TRBJ2-2, with a weak D call TRBD2 (6 bases). V was shortened by 4 bases and J by 5 bases, with 17 bases between the two germline ends. In germline, CDR1 is SNHLY, CDR2 FYNNEI. The CDR3 sequence is 16 residues long. The CDR3 DNA reads TGTGCCAGCAGTGCTAGGAGGGGCTCGAGGACCGGGGAGCTGTTTTTT. Translated, it gives CASSARRGSRTGELFF.